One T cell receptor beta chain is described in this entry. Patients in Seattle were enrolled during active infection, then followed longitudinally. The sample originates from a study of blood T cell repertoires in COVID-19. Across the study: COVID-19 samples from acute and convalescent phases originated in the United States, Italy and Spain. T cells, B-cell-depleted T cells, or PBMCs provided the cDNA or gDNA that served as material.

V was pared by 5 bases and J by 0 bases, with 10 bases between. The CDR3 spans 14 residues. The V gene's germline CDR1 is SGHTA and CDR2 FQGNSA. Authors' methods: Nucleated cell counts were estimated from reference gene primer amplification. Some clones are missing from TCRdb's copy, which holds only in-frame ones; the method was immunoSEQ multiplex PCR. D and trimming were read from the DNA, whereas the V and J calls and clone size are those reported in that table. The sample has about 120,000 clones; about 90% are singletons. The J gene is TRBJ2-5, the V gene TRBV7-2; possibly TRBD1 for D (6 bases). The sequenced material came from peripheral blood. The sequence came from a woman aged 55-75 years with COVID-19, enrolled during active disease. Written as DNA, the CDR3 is TGTGCCAGCAGCAACGACAGGTACCAAGAGACCCAGTACTTC. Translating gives CASSNDRYQETQYF.